This T cell receptor beta chain was identified in a study of cytomegalovirus exposure and HLA in healthy donors. The germline V gene encodes CDR1 SGHRS and CDR2 YFSETQ. V lost 4 bases to trimming and J lost 4 bases; unmatched junction nucleotides: 6. This CDR3 is 15 amino acids long. In the PCR, 60 Vbeta and 13 Jbeta primers were used. Sequenced by immunoSEQ multiplex PCR; TCRdb stores in-frame clones only, minus some. The table includes 90,000 to 120,000 clones, 65% to 75% detected once. The receptor comes from a woman aged 18-30 years in good health and CMV-seropositive. Specimen: PBMCs. The chain recombines TRBV5-1 with TRBJ2-1; 9 nucleotides match TRBD2. CDR3 in amino acids: CASSPAGGLYNEQFF. As DNA, the CDR3 is TGCGCCAGCAGCCCCGCGGGAGGGCTTTACAATGAGCAGTTCTTC. The full variable domain, in which reference TRBV5-1 and TRBJ2-1 provide the parts outside the CDR3, is KAGVTQTPRYLIKTRGQQVTLSCSPISGHRSVSWYQQTPGQGLQFLFEYFSETQRNKGNFPGRFSGRQFSNSRSEMNVSTLELGDSALYLCASSPAGGLYNEQFFGPGTRLTVL.